These 18 T cell receptor beta chains were all obtained from the same sample, sequenced in a study of cytomegalovirus exposure and HLA in healthy donors. The study ran its PCR with 60 Vbeta and 13 Jbeta primers. Only in-frame clones appear in the TCRdb table, and some are missing; sequencing was by immunoSEQ multiplex PCR. The top ten clones hold around 1.3% of a sample with about 120,000 clones, approximately 78% of them seen once. Sequenced sample: PBMCs. The receptors shown here come from a woman aged 30 to 39 in good health and CMV-seronegative.

V usage is TRBV5-1 and J usage is TRBJ2-7, with D maybe TRBD1 (6 bases). CDR3 length equals 19 residues. From germline, CDR1 is SGHRS and CDR2 YFSETQ. Trimming cost V 2 bases and J 2 bases, with 26 bases left between them. CDR3 sequence: CASSFSPTTPTGSTYEQYF. The CDR3 nucleotides are TGCGCCAGCAGCTTTTCCCCGACGACTCCGACAGGCAGTACCTACGAGCAGTACTTC.

The V gene is TRBV15, the J gene TRBJ1-5, with no clear D. There are 14 residues in the CDR3. Germline values: CDR1 LNHNV, CDR2 YYDKDF (reference sequence). V lost 3 bases, J lost 0 bases, and 6 bases lay in between. This chain's CDR3 is CATSRGDSNQPQHF. Here the CDR3 DNA reads TGTGCCACCAGCAGGGGAGATAGCAATCAGCCCCAGCATTTT.

The V and J genes are TRBV30 and TRBJ1-2, with TRBD1 as a possible D gene (6 bases). This CDR3 has 12 residues. In germline, CDR1 is GTSNPN, CDR2 SVGIG (reference sequence). Trimming cost V 4 bases and J 6 bases, with 12 bases left between them. The CDR3 sequence is CAWTGVIDGYTF. Written as DNA, the CDR3 is TGTGCCTGGACAGGGGTAATTGATGGCTACACCTTC.

Note on this clone: Different DNA sequences within this sample yield the same CDR3. This sequence joins TRBV28 and TRBJ1-4, with 11 bases fitting TRBD1. CDR3 length: 15 residues. V gave up 2 bases and J gave up 8 bases; unmatched junction bases: 4. Germline lookup yields CDR1 MDHEN and CDR2 SYDVKM. The CDR3 region is CASSLRDRGGEKLFF. The CDR3 DNA follows: TGTGCCAGCAGTTTAAGGGACAGGGGGGGCGAAAAACTGTTTTTT.

The chain uses TRBV4-3 and TRBJ2-7; possibly TRBD2 for D (6 bases). The CDR3 totals 16 residues. Per the germline V gene, CDR1 is LGHNA and CDR2 is YSLEER. The germline V and J ends were trimmed by 0 bases and 2 bases, with 14 bases remaining between them. This chain's CDR3 is CASSQDWASETYEQYF. The CDR3 nucleotides are TGCGCCAGCAGCCAAGATTGGGCTAGCGAGACCTACGAGCAGTACTTC.

This chain connects TRBV11-2 to TRBJ2-5; tentative D call: TRBD2 (5 bases). V lost 1 base and J 1 base, leaving 7 bases between the germline ends. This CDR3 comprises 14 residues. Germline V CDR1 and CDR2: SGHAT, FQNNGV. The DNA for the CDR3 is TGTGCCAGCAGCTTAGGCGGGTCCCAAGAGACCCAGTACTTC. The encoded protein is CASSLGGSQETQYF.

The genes are TRBV2 and TRBJ1-1; no firm D call. Germline assignment: CDR1 SNHLY and CDR2 FYNNEI. The CDR3 totals 16 residues. Trimming removed 2 bases at V and 0 bases at J, with 13 bases between. CDR3 in DNA: TGTGCCAGCAGTGAATGGTCTCCAGACTTGAACACTGAAGCTTTCTTT. This gives the protein CASSEWSPDLNTEAFF.

This clone was counted a few times. The chain joins TRBV5-4 to TRBJ2-7, with TRBD2 matching over 16 bases. This CDR3 has 17 amino acids. V shed 4 bases and J 3 bases; nucleotides not matched to a gene: 7. Looked up from germline, CDR1 is SGHNT and CDR2 is YYREEE (reference sequence). The CDR3 DNA follows: TGTGCCAGCAGCCGAGGGACTAGCGGGAGGGCCGTCTACGAGCAGTACTTC. Translation gives CASSRGTSGRAVYEQYF.

The chain recombines TRBV18 with TRBJ2-7; 7 nucleotides align to TRBD1. CDR1 and CDR2 (germline): KGHSH, LQKENI. This CDR3 spans 14 amino acids. Losses at the gene ends were 4 bases for V and 2 bases for J; bases not matched to a gene: 5. The CDR3: CASSRRQGAYEQYF. The CDR3 DNA follows: TGTGCCAGCTCACGCCGACAGGGAGCCTACGAGCAGTACTTC.

The chain links TRBV30 to TRBJ1-5, with no clear D. Germline loops: CDR1 GTSNPN, CDR2 SVGIG (reference sequence). The length of the CDR3 is 13 residues. The V end lost 2 bases, the J end lost 5 bases, and 10 bases lay between the germline ends. CDR3 DNA: TGTGCCTGGAGTTATACAGCAGATCAGCCCCAGCATTTT. Amino acid sequence: CAWSYTADQPQHF.

This clone was observed a few times. The rearrangement links TRBV10-3 to TRBJ1-1; D might be TRBD1 (5 bases). In germline, CDR1 is ENHRY, CDR2 SYGVKD. CDR3 length equals 16 residues. The V end was cut by 0 bases, the J end by 1 base, with 12 bases between. CDR3 sequence: CAISESIGGPNTEAFF. The CDR3 DNA reads TGTGCCATCAGTGAGTCGATCGGGGGACCGAACACTGAAGCTTTCTTT.

The chain combines TRBV6-5 with TRBJ2-3; 7 positions match TRBD2. The CDR3 sequence is 15 residues long. Losses at the gene ends were 5 bases for V and 2 bases for J; bases not matched to a gene: 7. Germline V lookup: CDR1 MNHEY, CDR2 SVGAGI. Here the CDR3 reads CASSRKLASTDTQYF. For the CDR3, the DNA is TGTGCCAGCAGTCGCAAACTAGCGTCCACAGATACGCAGTATTTT.

The V gene is TRBV28, the J gene TRBJ2-3, with no clear D. Trimming removed 7 bases from V and 5 bases from J, with 13 bases in between. The CDR3 spans 13 residues. CDR1 MDHEN and CDR2 SYDVKM come from the germline V gene. In DNA, the CDR3 is TGTGCCAGCACTACTTCCGTTCGAGATACGCAGTATTTT. It yields the protein CASTTSVRDTQYF. Combining the CDR3 with reference TRBV28 and TRBJ2-3 gives the whole variable domain DVKVTQSSRYLVKRTGEKVFLECVQDMDHENMFWYRQDPGLGLRLIYFSYDVKMKEKGDIPEGYSVSREKKERFSLILESASTNQTSMYLCASTTSVRDTQYFGPGTRLTVL.

This sequence joins TRBV7-8 and TRBJ2-7, with TRBD1 matching 8 bases. The CDR3 totals 16 residues. The V segment lost 4 bases and the J segment 6 bases; nucleotides outside the gene matches: 14. Germline CDR1 is SGHVS and CDR2 is FQNEAQ. Here the CDR3 DNA reads TGTGCCAGCAGCTGGACAGAGGACAGGGAACTGATCGAGCAGTACTTC. Translation gives CASSWTEDRELIEQYF.

The chain links TRBV20-1 to TRBJ1-1; D is undetermined. CDR3 size: 10 residues. Trimming removed 2 bases from V and 8 bases from J, with 6 bases in between. Germline assignment: CDR1 DFQATT and CDR2 SNEGSKA (reference sequence). CDR3 nucleotides: TGCAGTGCTAGAACAGAAGAAGCTTTCTTT. Protein: CSARTEEAFF.

This chain uses TRBV5-6 with TRBJ1-1; a possible D gene is TRBD1 (6 bases). The V and J ends lost 1 base and 8 bases respectively, with 9 bases between them. The germline V gene has CDR1 SGHDT and CDR2 YYEEEE. The CDR3 totals 12 residues. The CDR3 bases are TGTGCCAGCAGCTTGTATGACAGGGAAGCTTTCTTT. This sequence encodes CASSLYDREAFF.

The chain is built from TRBV5-8 and TRBJ1-1; TRBD1 might be the D (5 bases). This CDR3 is built from 15 residues. Germline loops: CDR1 SGHTS, CDR2 YDEGEE. The ends were cut back, 4 bases at V and 3 bases at J, with 16 bases in the middle. The CDR3 bases are TGTGCCAGCAGCCATACCGCGGGGACTTACACTGAAGCTTTCTTT. This translates into CASSHTAGTYTEAFF.

This clone was picked up one time. This chain uses TRBV7-2 with TRBJ2-2; 8 positions match TRBD1. The CDR3 sequence is 16 residues long. Germline V gene sequence: CDR1 SGHTA, CDR2 FQGNSA. Trimming took 4 bases from V and 0 from J; bases not matched to a gene: 4. DNA for the CDR3: TGTGCCAGCAGCTACTACAGGGGGACGAACACCGGGGAGCTGTTTTTT. Translating it yields CASSYYRGTNTGELFF. The whole variable domain, remainder taken from reference TRBV7-2 and TRBJ2-2, is GAGVSQSPSNKVTEKGKDVELRCDPISGHTALYWYRQSLGQGLEFLIYFQGNSAPDKSGLPSDRFSAERTGGSVSTLTIQRTQQEDSAVYLCASSYYRGTNTGELFFGEGSRLTVL.